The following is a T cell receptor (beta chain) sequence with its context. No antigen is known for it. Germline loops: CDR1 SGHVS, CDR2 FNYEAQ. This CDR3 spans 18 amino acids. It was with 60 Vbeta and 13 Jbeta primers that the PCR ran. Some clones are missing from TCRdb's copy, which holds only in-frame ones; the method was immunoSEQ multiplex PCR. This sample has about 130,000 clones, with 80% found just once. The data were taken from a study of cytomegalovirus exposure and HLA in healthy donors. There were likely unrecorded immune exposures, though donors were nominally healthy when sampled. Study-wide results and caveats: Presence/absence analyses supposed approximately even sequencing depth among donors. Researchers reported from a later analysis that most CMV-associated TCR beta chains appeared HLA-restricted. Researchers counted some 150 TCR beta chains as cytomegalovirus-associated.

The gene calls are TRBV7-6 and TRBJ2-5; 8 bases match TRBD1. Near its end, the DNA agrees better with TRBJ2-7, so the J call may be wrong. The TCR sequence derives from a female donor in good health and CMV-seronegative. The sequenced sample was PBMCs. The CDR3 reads CASSLVGGTGASSYEQYF. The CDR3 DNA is TGTGCCAGCAGCTTAGTTGGAGGGACAGGAGCTAGCTCCTACGAGCAGTACTTC.